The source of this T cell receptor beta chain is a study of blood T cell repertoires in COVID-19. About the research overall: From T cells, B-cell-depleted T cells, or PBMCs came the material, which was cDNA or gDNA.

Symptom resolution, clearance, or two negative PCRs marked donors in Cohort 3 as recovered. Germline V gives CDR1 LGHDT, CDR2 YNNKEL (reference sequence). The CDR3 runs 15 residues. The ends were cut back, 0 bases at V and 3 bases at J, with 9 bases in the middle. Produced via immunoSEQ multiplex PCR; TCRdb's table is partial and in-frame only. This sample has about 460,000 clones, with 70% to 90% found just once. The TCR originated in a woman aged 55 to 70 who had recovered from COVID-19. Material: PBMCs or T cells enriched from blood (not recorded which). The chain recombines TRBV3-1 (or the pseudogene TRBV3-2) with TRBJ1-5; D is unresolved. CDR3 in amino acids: CASSQDSGFNQPQHF. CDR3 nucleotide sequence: TGTGCCAGCAGCCAAGATTCCGGGTTCAATCAGCCCCAGCATTTT.